This entry lists 10 T cell receptor beta chains sequenced from one sample in a study of T cells in Graves' hyperthyroidism and ophthalmopathy. RNA transcripts were the template for amplifying TCR beta CDR3 regions. The primer set for the first-round RT-PCR of the TCR CDR3 was HTBI. TCRdb passed the multiplex PCR reads through MiXCR, listing each CDR3 protein once. The sample carries around 600,000 distinct CDR3 sequences, more than 15% recorded once. The sample consisted of blood. These receptors were obtained from a middle-aged woman with Graves' ophthalmopathy.

The rearrangement links TRBV2 to TRBJ2-1, with 7 bases aligning to TRBD2. Germline V gives CDR1 SNHLY, CDR2 FYNNEI. The length of the CDR3 is 15 residues. The J segment lost 1 base and the V segment lost 6 bases, leaving 6 bases of the junction unmatched. CDR3 sequence: CASRRGGSSYNEQFF. CDR3 DNA: TGTGCCAGCAGACGCGGCGGGAGTTCCTACAATGAGCAGTTCTTC.

Ten or more counts support this clonotype. The V gene is TRBV2, the J gene TRBJ2-1; 7 bases match TRBD1. The CDR3 totals 14 residues. Germline CDR1 and CDR2: SNHLY and FYNNEI. Losses at the gene ends were 2 bases for V and 7 bases for J; bases not matched to a gene: 5. The CDR3, as DNA: TGTGCCAGCAGTGAACCAGCAGGGGGTAATGAGCAGTTCTTC. Residues: CASSEPAGGNEQFF.

This clonotype was detected ten times or more. The V call is TRBV12-3 or TRBV12-4, the J call TRBJ1-2; weak D call: TRBD1 (5 bases). Trimming took off 7 bases at V and 8 bases at J, with 23 bases between the two ends. The CDR3 is 15 amino acids. The CDR3 sequence is CASTKLRDPALGYTF. As DNA, the CDR3 is TGTGCCAGCACTAAACTCAGGGATCCCGCCCTAGGCTACACCTTC.

At least ten counts were recorded for this clonotype. The genes are TRBV12-3 or TRBV12-4 and TRBJ2-4; 7 nucleotides match TRBD2. Losses at the gene ends were 0 bases for V and 8 bases for J; bases not matched to a gene: 1. The length of the CDR3 is 13 residues. CDR3 sequence (DNA): TGTGCCAGCAGTTTAGCGGGAGGGGACATTCAGTACTTC. Encoded protein: CASSLAGGDIQYF.

In this sample, this clonotype turned up many times. The genes are TRBV5-5 and TRBJ2-7, with 7 bases matching TRBD1. This CDR3 is built from 14 residues. Germline values: CDR1 SGHKS, CDR2 YYEKEE (reference sequence). The J segment lost 2 bases and the V segment lost 3 bases, leaving 5 bases of the junction unmatched. The CDR3 loop reads CASSWDRPTYEQYF. For the CDR3, the DNA is TGTGCCAGCAGCTGGGACAGACCGACCTACGAGCAGTACTTC.

CDR3: CASRIRFSTDTQYF. CDR3 DNA sequence: TGTGCCAGCAGGATAAGATTTAGCACAGATACGCAGTATTTT. The chain recombines TRBV7-2 with TRBJ2-3; no firm D call. CDR1 is SGHTA, CDR2 FQGNSA, per germline. V gave up 6 bases and J gave up 0 bases, with 10 bases separating them. This CDR3 region has 14 residues.

This clonotype was counted ten times or more. This rearrangement joins TRBV28 to TRBJ2-7; D not resolved. The germline V and J ends were trimmed by 3 bases and 7 bases, with 13 bases remaining between them. Germline-derived CDR1 and CDR2 are MDHEN and SYDVKM. The length of the CDR3 is 13 residues. The CDR3 is CASSLNKLGEQYF. The CDR3 DNA reads TGTGCCAGCAGTTTGAACAAGCTTGGGGAGCAGTACTTC.

This clonotype was picked up a small number of times. The chain has TRBV16 and TRBJ1-1, with unresolved D. Germline CDR1 is KGHSY and CDR2 is FQNENV. V was trimmed by 0 bases and J by 12 bases, leaving 11 bases between them. The CDR3 spans 12 residues. The CDR3 is CASSQSPEWTFF. DNA for the CDR3: TGTGCCAGCAGCCAATCCCCCGAGTGGACTTTCTTT.

This clonotype was counted at least ten times. The junction departs from germline at one end; a sequencing error may be responsible. The J gene is TRBJ2-1, the V gene TRBV5-1; 7 nucleotides line up with TRBD1. The CDR3 extends over 14 amino acids. In germline, CDR1 is SGHRS, CDR2 YFSETQ. CDR3 sequence (DNA): TGTGCCAGCAGCCTGGGACAGTCCTACAATGAGCAGTTCTTC. This encodes CASSLGQSYNEQFF.

This clonotype was seen many times. The chain employs TRBV7-2 and TRBJ2-3, with D possibly being TRBD2 (5 bases). The CDR3 has 18 residues. Germline loops: CDR1 SGHTA, CDR2 FQGNSA. With 4 bases removed from V and 2 bases from J, the gap between germline ends came to 22 bases. In DNA form, the CDR3 reads TGTGCCAGCAGCTCGTTTTCGCGGGCCCGCCGAAACACAGATACGCAGTATTTT. Translating it yields CASSSFSRARRNTDTQYF.